The following is a TCR beta chain sequence with its context. This entry is derived from a study of blood T cell repertoires in COVID-19. The assay was immunoSEQ multiplex PCR, and TCRdb's table has in-frame clones only and misses some. The repertoire includes around 26,000 clones, under 95% of them detected once, and approximately 30% sits in the top ten. Sequencing was done on a sample of peripheral blood. The TCR was taken from a man between 65 and 85 years old with active COVID-19.

CDR3: CASSLVRTGVYEQYF. In DNA form, the CDR3 reads TGTGCCAGCAGTTTGGTCAGGACAGGGGTCTACGAGCAGTACTTC. The chain employs TRBV27 and TRBJ2-7; 9 positions agree with TRBD1. The CDR3 consists of 15 residues. Germline assignment: CDR1 MNHEY and CDR2 SMNVEV (reference sequence). V gave up 3 bases and J gave up 3 bases; unmatched junction bases: 6.